The T cell receptor beta chain under discussion was sequenced for a study of OX40 agonist ivuxolimab in advanced cancers. The assay was immunoSEQ multiplex PCR, and TCRdb's table has in-frame clones only and misses some. The sample has roughly 50,000 clones, approximately 86% seen once. The V end lost 5 bases, the J end lost 0 bases, and 10 bases lay between the germline ends. CDR3 length: 13 residues. Looked up from germline, CDR1 is GTSNPN and CDR2 is SVGIG (reference sequence). Study-level findings and limits: At doses 0.1 to 3.0 mg/kg, CD4+ and CD8+ clones expanded.

Points on this clone: Its antigen remains unknown.

The sample in question was CD4+ or CD8+ T cells sorted from blood, obtained in a trial of the OX40 agonist ivuxolimab. This sequence was found in an adult with an advanced solid tumor such as melanoma, head and neck, liver or kidney cancer. The rearrangement links TRBV30 to TRBJ1-1, with a tentative D call TRBD1 (6 bases). The chain's CDR3 is CAWGQGMNTEAFF. CDR3 nucleotides: TGTGCCTGGGGGCAGGGGATGAACACTGAAGCTTTCTTT.